This TCR beta chain was documented in a study of T cell repertoires in cytomegalovirus infection. TCRdb called the reads again in MiXCR, with one record for every CDR3 protein. The table includes fewer than 900,000 distinct CDR3 sequences, roughly 29% detected once. V was clipped by 6 bases and J by 5 bases, with 10 bases between them. The CDR3 extends over 12 amino acids. Germline assignment: CDR1 SNHLY and CDR2 FYNNEI. This clonotype was seen a handful of times. Its cognate antigen is unknown. Sample: cultured CD8+ T cells from PBMCs, taken from culture after CMV antigen stimulation. J is TRBJ1-1 and V is TRBV2; D is undetermined. This receptor was taken from a human donor in good health (CMV status not recorded). Some clones in this sample may be carry-over from other donors' samples. The CDR3 nucleotides read TGTGCCAGCAGCATCCTTTCGACTGAAGCTTTCTTT. Translation: CASSILSTEAFF.